This TCR beta chain is from a study of control samples from healthy donors and cancer patients. Germline V gene data show CDR1 as GTSNPN and CDR2 as SVGIG (reference sequence). This CDR3 is built from 16 residues. V was pared by 2 bases and J by 5 bases, with 21 bases between. Repertoires were generated with immunoSEQ multiplex PCR, while TCRdb's copy carries only in-frame clones and drops some. The sample records 150,000 to 200,000 clones, about 92% being singletons. The source is a man younger than 40 in good health. The chain couples TRBV30 to TRBJ1-2, with D possibly being TRBD1 (6 bases). Sequenced sample: blood. Written as DNA, the CDR3 is TGTGCCTGGAGTCCGAGCGGGGGGCCCTTGGGGTATGGCTACACCTTC. This gives the protein CAWSPSGGPLGYGYTF.